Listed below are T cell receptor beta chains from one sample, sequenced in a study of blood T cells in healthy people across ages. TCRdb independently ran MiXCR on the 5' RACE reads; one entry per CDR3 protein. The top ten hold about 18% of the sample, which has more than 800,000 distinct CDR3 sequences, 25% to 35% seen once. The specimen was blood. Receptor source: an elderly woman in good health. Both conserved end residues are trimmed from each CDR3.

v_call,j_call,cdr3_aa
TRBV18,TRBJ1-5,ASSDSGSNQPQH
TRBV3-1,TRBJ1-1,ASSQGVLNTEAF
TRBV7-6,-,ASSPGGTQETQF
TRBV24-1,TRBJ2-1,ATSDFGTGKNNEQF
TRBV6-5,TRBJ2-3,ASSYSTPWTSGGAADTQY
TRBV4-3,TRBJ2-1,ASSQGQADNEQF
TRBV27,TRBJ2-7,ASSLTSGVTEQY
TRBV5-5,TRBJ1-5,ASSSVGPGQPQH
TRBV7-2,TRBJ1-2,ASRPSTAPGGYT
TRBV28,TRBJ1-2,ASSFTGVFGYT
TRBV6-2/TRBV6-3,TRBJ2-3,ASSPIGTDTQY
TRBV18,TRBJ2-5,ASSPPGDTGQY
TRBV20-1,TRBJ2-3,SAPDGTDTQY
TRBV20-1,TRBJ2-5,SASASGAYQETQY
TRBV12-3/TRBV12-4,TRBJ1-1,ASSRKGPEAF
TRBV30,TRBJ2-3,AWSVDVQDTRY
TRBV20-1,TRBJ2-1,SARVQGGTSGASSYNEQF
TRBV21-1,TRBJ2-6,ASPGGECSGANVLT
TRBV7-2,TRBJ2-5,ASSLQSQGKTQY
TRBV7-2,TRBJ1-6,ASSSRRTGGSSPLH
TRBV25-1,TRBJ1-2,ASTFGQGYGYT
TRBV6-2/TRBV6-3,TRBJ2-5,ASSYPSDRAQETQY
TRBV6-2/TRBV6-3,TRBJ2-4,ASSYLDRTLAKNIQY
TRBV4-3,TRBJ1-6,ASRDRGNSPLH
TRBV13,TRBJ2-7,ASSKTDRVPYEQY
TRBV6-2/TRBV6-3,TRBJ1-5,ASSLTSYQPQH
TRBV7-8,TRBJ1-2,ASSFIIRSWTTNYGYT
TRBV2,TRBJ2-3,ASSDPPRQRYTDTQY
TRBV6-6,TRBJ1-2,ASGQQAWAGYT
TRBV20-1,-,SARLSQGYNEQY
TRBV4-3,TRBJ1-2,ASSQEGRVGYGYT
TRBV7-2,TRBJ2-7,ASSSGQGSIRYEQY
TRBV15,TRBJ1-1,ATSRDGGTGALNTEAF
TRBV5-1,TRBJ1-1,AGSSSRSLAEAF
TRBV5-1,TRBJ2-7,ASSPGTGAYYEQY
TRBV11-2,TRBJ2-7,ASSFDTYEQY
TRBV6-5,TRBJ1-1,ASSPRWGNTEAF
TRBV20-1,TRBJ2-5,SARDVGRGETQY
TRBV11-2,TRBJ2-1,ASSSGSGGAGEQF
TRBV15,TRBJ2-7,ATSRAGGPYEQY
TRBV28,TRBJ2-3,ASTSRPGTDTQY
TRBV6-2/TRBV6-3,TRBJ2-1,ASSYTQENEQF
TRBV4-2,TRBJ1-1,ASSQGHENTEAF
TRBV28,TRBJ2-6,ASSFDRARAGANVLT
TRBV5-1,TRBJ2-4,ASSPDGRGRIIQY